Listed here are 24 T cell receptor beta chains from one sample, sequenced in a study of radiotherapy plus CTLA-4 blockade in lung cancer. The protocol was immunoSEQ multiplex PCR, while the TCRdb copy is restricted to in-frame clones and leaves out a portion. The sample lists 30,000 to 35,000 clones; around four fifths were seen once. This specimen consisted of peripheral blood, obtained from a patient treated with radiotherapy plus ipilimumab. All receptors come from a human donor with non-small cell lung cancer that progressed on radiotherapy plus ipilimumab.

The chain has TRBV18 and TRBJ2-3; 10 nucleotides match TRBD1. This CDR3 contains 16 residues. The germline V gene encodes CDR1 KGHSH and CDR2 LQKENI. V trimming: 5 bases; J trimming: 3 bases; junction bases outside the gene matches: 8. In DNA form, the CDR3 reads TGTGCCAGCTCAGGTCTACCGGGACAGGGGACAGATACGCAGTATTTT. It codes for CASSGLPGQGTDTQYF. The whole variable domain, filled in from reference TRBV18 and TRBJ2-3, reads NAGVMQNPRHLVRRRGQEARLRCSPMKGHSHVYWYRQLPEEGLKFMVYLQKENIIDESGMPKERFSAEFPKEGPSILRIQQVVRGDSAAYFCASSGLPGQGTDTQYFGPGTRLTVL.

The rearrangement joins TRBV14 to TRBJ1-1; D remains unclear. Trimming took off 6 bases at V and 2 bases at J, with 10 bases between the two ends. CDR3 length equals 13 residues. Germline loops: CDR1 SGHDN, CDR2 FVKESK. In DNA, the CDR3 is TGTGCCAGCAGTAACAATCTTAACACTGAAGCTTTCTTT. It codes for CASSNNLNTEAFF.

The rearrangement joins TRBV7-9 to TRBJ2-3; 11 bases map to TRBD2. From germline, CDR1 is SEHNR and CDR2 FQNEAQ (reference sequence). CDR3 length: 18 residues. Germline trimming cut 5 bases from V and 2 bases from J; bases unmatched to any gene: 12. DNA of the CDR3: TGTGCCAGCAGCCCTCCCGGGCTAGCGGGGGGCCCCACAGATACGCAGTATTTT. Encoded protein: CASSPPGLAGGPTDTQYF.

The chain's CDR3 is CASSLQTGDNNSPLHF. CDR3 nucleotide sequence: TGTGCCAGCAGCCTCCAGACAGGGGATAATAATTCACCCCTCCACTTT. The chain employs TRBV14 and TRBJ1-6; 8 bases are shared with TRBD1. This CDR3 is built from 16 residues. V shed 4 bases and J 5 bases; nucleotides not matched to a gene: 7. Germline CDR1 SGHDN, CDR2 FVKESK.

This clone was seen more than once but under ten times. CDR3 region: CASRRGGEQFF. The DNA of the CDR3 is TGTGCCAGCAGGAGGGGGGGTGAGCAGTTCTTC. The chain links TRBV5-4 to TRBJ2-1, with TRBD2 as a possible D gene (7 bases). Trimming stripped 5 bases from V and 9 bases from J, with 9 bases between. Germline CDR1 SGHNT, CDR2 YYREEE (reference sequence). This CDR3 has 11 residues.

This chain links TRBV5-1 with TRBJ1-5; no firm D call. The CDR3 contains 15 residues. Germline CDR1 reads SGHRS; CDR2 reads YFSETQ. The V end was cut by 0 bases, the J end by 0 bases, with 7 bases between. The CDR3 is CASSLEADSNQPQHF. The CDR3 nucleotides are TGCGCCAGCAGCTTGGAAGCGGATAGCAATCAGCCCCAGCATTTT.

The CDR3 loop is CASSQVAGFKMNTEAFF. As DNA, the CDR3 is TGCGCCAGCAGCCAAGTGGCGGGATTTAAGATGAACACTGAAGCTTTCTTT. The V gene is TRBV4-1, the J gene TRBJ1-1; D gene uncertain. Per the germline V gene, CDR1 is MGHRA and CDR2 is YSYEKL. The germline V and J ends were trimmed by 1 base and 0 bases, with 15 bases remaining between them. The CDR3 runs to 17 residues.

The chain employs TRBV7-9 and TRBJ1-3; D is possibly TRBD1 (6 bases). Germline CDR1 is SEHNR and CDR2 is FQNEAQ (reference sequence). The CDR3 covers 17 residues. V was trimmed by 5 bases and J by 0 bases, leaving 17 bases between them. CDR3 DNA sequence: TGTGCCAGCAGCCCGCCCGATAGGACAGCCTCTGGAAACACCATATATTTT. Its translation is CASSPPDRTASGNTIYF. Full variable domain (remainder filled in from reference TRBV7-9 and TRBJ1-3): DTGVSQNPRHKITKRGQNVTFRCDPISEHNRLYWYRQTLGQGPEFLTYFQNEAQLEKSRLLSDRFSAERPKGSFSTLEIQRTEQGDSAMYLCASSPPDRTASGNTIYFGEGSWLTVV.

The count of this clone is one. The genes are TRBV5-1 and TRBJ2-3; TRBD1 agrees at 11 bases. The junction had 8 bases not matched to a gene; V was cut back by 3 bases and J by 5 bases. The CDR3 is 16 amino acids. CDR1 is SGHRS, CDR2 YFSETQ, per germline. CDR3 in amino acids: CASSSHTGTGGDTQYF. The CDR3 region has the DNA TGCGCCAGCAGCTCCCACACCGGGACAGGGGGAGATACGCAGTATTTT.

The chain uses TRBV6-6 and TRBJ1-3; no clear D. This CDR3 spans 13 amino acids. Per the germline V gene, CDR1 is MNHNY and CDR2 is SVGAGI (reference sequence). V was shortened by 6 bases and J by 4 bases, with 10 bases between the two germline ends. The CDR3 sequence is CASSLSGGNTIYF. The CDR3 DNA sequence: TGTGCCAGCAGCCTCTCCGGGGGAAACACCATATATTTT.

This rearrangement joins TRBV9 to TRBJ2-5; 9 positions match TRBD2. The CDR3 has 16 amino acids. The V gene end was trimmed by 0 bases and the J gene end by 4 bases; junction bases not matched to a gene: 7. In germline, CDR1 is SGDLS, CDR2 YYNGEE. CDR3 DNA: TGTGCCAGCAGCGTAGCAGCGGGGGGAGTTGGAGAGACCCAGTACTTC. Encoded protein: CASSVAAGGVGETQYF.

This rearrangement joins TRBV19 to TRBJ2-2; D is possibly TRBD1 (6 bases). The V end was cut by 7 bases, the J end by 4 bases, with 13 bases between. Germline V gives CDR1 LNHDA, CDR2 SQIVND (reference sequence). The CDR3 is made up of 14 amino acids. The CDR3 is CASKMGTITGELFF. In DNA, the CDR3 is TGTGCCAGTAAGATGGGGACAATCACCGGGGAGCTGTTTTTT.

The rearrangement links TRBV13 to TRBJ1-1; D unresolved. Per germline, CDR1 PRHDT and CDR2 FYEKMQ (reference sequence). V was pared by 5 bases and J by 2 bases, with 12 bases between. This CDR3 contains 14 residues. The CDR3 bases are TGTGCCAGCAGCCACCTTCCAGTCAACACTGAAGCTTTCTTT. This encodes CASSHLPVNTEAFF.

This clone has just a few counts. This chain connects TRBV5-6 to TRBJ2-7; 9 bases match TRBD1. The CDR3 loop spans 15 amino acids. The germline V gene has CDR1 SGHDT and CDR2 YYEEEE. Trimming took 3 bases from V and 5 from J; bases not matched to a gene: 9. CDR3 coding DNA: TGTGCCAGCAGCTATGGACAGGGGATTATCCACGAGCAGTACTTC. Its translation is CASSYGQGIIHEQYF. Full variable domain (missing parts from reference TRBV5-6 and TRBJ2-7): DAGVTQSPTHLIKTRGQQVTLRCSPKSGHDTVSWYQQALGQGPQFIFQYYEEEERQRGNFPDRFSGHQFPNYSSELNVNALLLGDSALYLCASSYGQGIIHEQYFGPGTRLTVT.

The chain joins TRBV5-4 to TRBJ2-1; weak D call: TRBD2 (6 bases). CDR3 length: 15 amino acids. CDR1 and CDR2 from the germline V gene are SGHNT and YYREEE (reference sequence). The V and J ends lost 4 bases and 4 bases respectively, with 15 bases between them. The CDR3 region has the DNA TGTGCCAGCAGCCCCGCGGGACTGCCTTACAATGAGCAGTTCTTC. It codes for CASSPAGLPYNEQFF.

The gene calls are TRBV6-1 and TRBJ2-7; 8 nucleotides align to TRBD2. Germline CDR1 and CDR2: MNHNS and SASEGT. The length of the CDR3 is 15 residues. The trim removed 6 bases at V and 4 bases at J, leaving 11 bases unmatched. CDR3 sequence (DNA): TGTGCCAGCAGGGAATTCGCGGGGGGACGATACGAGCAGTACTTC. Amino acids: CASREFAGGRYEQYF.

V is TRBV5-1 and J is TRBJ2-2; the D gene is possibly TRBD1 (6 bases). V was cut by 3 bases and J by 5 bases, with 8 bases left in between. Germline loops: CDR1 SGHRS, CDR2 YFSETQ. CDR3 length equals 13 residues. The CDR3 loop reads CASSSGVTGELFF. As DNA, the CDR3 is TGCGCCAGCAGCTCAGGGGTGACCGGGGAGCTGTTTTTT.

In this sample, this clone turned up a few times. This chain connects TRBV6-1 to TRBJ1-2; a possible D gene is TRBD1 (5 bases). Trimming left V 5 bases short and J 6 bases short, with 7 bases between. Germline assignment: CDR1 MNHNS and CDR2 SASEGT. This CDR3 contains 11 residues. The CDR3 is CASSRGDGYTF. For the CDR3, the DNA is TGTGCCAGCAGTAGGGGCGATGGCTACACCTTC.

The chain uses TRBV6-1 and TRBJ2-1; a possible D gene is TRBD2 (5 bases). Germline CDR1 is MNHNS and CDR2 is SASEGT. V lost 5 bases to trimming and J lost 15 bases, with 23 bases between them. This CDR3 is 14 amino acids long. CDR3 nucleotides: TGTGCCAGCAGTACCGGACGGTGGGAGCTTCATCGGTTCTTC. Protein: CASSTGRWELHRFF.

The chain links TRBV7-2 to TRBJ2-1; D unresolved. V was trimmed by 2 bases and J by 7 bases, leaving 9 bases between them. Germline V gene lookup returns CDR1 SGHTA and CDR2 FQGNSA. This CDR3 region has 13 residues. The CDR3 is CASSLLRLNEQFF. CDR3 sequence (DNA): TGTGCCAGCAGCTTATTGAGGCTTAATGAGCAGTTCTTC.

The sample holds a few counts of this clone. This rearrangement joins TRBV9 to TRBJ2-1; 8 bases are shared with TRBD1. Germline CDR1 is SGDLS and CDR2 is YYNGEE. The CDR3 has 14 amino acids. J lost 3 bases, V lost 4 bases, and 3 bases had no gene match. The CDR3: CASSPGQGYNEQFF. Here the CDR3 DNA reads TGTGCCAGCAGCCCCGGACAGGGCTACAATGAGCAGTTCTTC.

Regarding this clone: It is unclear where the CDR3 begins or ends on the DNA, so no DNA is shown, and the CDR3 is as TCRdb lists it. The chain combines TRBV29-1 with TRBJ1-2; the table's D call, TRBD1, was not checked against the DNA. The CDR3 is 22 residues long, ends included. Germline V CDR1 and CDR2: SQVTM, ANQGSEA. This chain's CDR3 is CSVLQGATMATPSAGGNYGYTF.

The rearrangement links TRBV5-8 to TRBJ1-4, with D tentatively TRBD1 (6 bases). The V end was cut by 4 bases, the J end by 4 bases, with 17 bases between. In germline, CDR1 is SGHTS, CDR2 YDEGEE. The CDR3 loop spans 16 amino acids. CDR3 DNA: TGTGCCAGCAGCACCGCCCTAACAGGGATTAATGAAAAACTGTTTTTT. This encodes CASSTALTGINEKLFF.

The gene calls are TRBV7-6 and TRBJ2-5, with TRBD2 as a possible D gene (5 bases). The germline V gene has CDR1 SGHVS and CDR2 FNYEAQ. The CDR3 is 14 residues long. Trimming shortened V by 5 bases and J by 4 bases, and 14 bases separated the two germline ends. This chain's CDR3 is CASSLRLGGETQYF. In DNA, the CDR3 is TGTGCCAGCAGCCTACGACTTGGAGGAGAGACCCAGTACTTC.